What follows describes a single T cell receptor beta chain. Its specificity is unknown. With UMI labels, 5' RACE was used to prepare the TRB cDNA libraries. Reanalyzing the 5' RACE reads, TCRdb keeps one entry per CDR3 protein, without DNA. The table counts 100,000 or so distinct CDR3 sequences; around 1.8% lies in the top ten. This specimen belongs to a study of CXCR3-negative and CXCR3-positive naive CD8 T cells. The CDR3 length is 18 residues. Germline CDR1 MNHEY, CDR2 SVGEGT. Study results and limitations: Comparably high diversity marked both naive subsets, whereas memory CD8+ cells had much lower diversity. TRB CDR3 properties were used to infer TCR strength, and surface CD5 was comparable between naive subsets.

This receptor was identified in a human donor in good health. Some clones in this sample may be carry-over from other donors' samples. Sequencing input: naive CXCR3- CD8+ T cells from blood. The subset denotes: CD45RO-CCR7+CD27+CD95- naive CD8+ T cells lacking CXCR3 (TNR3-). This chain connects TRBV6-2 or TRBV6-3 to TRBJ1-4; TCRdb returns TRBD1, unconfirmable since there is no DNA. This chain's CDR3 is CASSFERDSVSTNEKLFF.